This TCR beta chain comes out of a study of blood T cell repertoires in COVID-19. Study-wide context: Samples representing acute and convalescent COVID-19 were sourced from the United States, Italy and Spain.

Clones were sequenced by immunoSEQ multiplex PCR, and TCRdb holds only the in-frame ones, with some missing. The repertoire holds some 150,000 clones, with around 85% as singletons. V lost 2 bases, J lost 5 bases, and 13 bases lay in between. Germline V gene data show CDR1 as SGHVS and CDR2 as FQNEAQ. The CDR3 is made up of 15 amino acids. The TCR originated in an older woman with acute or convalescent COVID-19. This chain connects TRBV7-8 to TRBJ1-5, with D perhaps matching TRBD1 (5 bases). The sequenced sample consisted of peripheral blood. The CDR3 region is CASSLYTRRDQPQHF. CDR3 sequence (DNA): TGTGCCAGCAGCTTATATACCCGCAGGGATCAGCCCCAGCATTTT.